This is a list of T cell receptor beta chains from one sample in a study of cytomegalovirus exposure and HLA in healthy donors. Using immunoSEQ multiplex PCR, the repertoire was profiled, and TCRdb retains in-frame clones only, with some absent. The sample holds 55,000 to 80,000 clones, about 68% seen once. Sequenced material: PBMCs. The source is a woman younger than 45 in good health and CMV-seropositive. The CDR3 runs from the conserved cysteine through the conserved F or W. A D gene is named only where the DNA matches it firmly. Clone size is stated in some rows and not others, as once, few, many or a class when expanded.

J | D | size | V | CDR3 | DNA
TRBJ2-7 | - | few | TRBV19 | CASSIAAGESYEQYF | TGTGCCAGTAGTATAGCGGCAGGGGAATCCTACGAGCAGTACTTC
TRBJ1-6 | TRBD1 | - | TRBV6-5 | CASTAGTGYSSPLHF | TGTGCCAGCACCGCCGGGACAGGGTATTCTTCACCCCTCCACTTT
TRBJ2-3 | TRBD2 | - | TRBV5-1 | CASSRTSGLSTDTQYF | TGCGCCAGCAGCAGGACTAGCGGGCTGAGCACAGATACGCAGTATTTT
TRBJ2-5 | - | few | TRBV5-1 | CASSLGNSGIQETQYF | TGCGCCAGCAGCTTAGGAAATAGCGGAATCCAAGAGACCCAGTACTTC
TRBJ2-1 | TRBD2 | - | TRBV27 | CASSLSRLANNEQFF | TGTGCCAGCAGTTTATCTAGACTAGCCAACAATGAGCAGTTCTTC
TRBJ2-7 | TRBD1 | - | TRBV4-2 | CASSRRDRPYEQYF | TGTGCCAGCAGCCGCCGGGACAGGCCCTACGAGCAGTACTTC
TRBJ1-4 | - | once | TRBV18 | CASSPQGLGNEKLFF | TGTGCCAGCTCACCACAGGGGCTCGGTAATGAAAAACTGTTTTTT
TRBJ2-5 | TRBD1 | - | TRBV5-1 | CASSSDRGQETQYF | TGCGCCAGCAGTTCGGACAGGGGGCAAGAGACCCAGTACTTC
TRBJ1-1 | - | - | TRBV10-2 | CASSDTGTQAFF | TGCGCCAGCAGTGATACAGGTACACAGGCTTTCTTT
TRBJ1-1 | TRBD1 | - | TRBV18 | CASSPTMTGANTEAFF | TGTGCCAGCTCACCAACTATGACAGGGGCTAACACTGAAGCTTTCTTT
TRBJ2-1 | TRBD2 | - | TRBV30 | CAWSVSGGRWDEQFF | TGTGCCTGGAGTGTATCGGGCGGGAGATGGGATGAGCAGTTCTTC
TRBJ2-2 | TRBD2 | once | TRBV29-1 | CSVGGLAGRDNTGELFF | TGCAGCGTAGGGGGACTAGCGGGCCGAGATAACACCGGGGAGCTGTTTTTT
TRBJ1-1 | - | few | TRBV5-5 | CASSLLTADTEAFF | TGTGCCAGCAGCTTGTTAACAGCTGACACTGAAGCTTTCTTT
TRBJ2-2 | - | - | TRBV5-4 | CASSFGQGITGELFF | TGTGCCAGCAGCTTCGGGCAGGGGATCACCGGGGAGCTGTTTTTT
TRBJ2-2 | - | few | TRBV6-1 | CASKGDANTGELFF | TGTGCCAGCAAGGGGGACGCGAACACCGGGGAGCTGTTTTTT
TRBJ2-7 | TRBD2 | few | TRBV5-4 | CASSRDYGNEQYF | TGTGCCAGCAGTAGGGACTATGGGAACGAGCAGTACTTC
TRBJ1-5 | - | - | TRBV15 | CATSGGRVEQPQHF | TGTGCCACCAGCGGCGGGAGGGTTGAGCAGCCCCAGCATTTT
TRBJ1-1 | - | - | TRBV15 | CATSRDRVRAEAFF | TGTGCCACCAGCAGAGATCGCGTAAGAGCTGAAGCTTTCTTT
TRBJ1-2 | - | - | TRBV10-3 | CAISGDRTYGYTF | TGTGCCATCAGTGGTGACAGAACCTATGGCTACACCTTC
TRBJ2-5 | - | few | TRBV19 | CASSVGLTQETQYF | TGTGCCAGTAGTGTGGGACTTACACAAGAGACCCAGTACTTC
TRBJ2-5 | TRBD2 | - | TRBV5-6 | CASSSLITSVGRETQYF | TGTGCCAGCAGCTCGCTAATCACTAGCGTTGGGCGAGAGACCCAGTACTTC
TRBJ2-5 | TRBD1 | - | TRBV7-2 | CASSTLGQGGETQYF | TGTGCCAGCAGCACTCTGGGACAGGGAGGAGAGACCCAGTACTTC
TRBJ2-5 | TRBD2 | - | TRBV4-1 | CASSQGGLAGGVQETQYF | TGCGCCAGCAGCCAAGGTGGACTAGCGGGAGGGGTACAAGAGACCCAGTACTTC
TRBJ2-7 | TRBD2 | - | TRBV4-2 | CASSPWTSGRTYEQYF | TGTGCCAGCAGCCCCTGGACTAGCGGGAGAACCTACGAGCAGTACTTC
TRBJ2-2 | TRBD2 | once | TRBV15 | CATSRDRAFVGTRTGELFF | TGTGCCACCAGCAGAGATCGGGCGTTTGTGGGGACTAGGACCGGGGAGCTGTTTTTT
TRBJ2-2 | TRBD1 | - | TRBV6-5 | CASNTGTGYTGELFF | TGTGCCAGCAATACCGGGACAGGGTACACCGGGGAGCTGTTTTTT
TRBJ1-1 | - | - | TRBV6-5 | CASSFRQVNTEAFF | TGTGCCAGCAGTTTCAGACAGGTGAACACTGAAGCTTTCTTT
TRBJ2-7 | TRBD2 | once | TRBV5-1 | CASSNQGTSGSEQYF | TGCGCCAGCAGCAATCAAGGGACTAGCGGGTCCGAGCAGTACTTC